Reported below is one T cell receptor beta chain. Amplification targeted TCR beta CDR3 regions from RNA transcripts. First-round RT-PCR with HTBI primers amplified the TCR CDR3 region. Each CDR3 protein is one row after TCRdb ran MiXCR on the multiplex PCR reads. The table shows hundreds of thousands of distinct CDR3 sequences, with more than 30% occurring only once. The data were taken from a study of T cells in Graves' hyperthyroidism and ophthalmopathy. Study background: Prior to any treatment, at the point of initial diagnosis, peripheral blood was collected.

Hyperthyroidism patients were newly diagnosed, had disease duration under 2 months, and were aged 18 to 65 years. Uncontrolled infection, other autoimmune disease, pregnancy or lactation disqualified patients from enrolment. V lost 8 bases and J 7 bases, leaving 17 bases between the germline ends. Germline V gene data show CDR1 as SQVTM and CDR2 as ANQGSEA. The CDR3 is 12 amino acids. V and J are TRBV29-1 and TRBJ2-5; tentative D call: TRBD2 (5 bases). The TCR sequence derives from a man between 18 and 29 years old with Graves' hyperthyroidism. The sequencing sample was made of blood. The CDR3 sequence: CSSEATKGTQYF. The CDR3 DNA reads as TGCAGCAGTGAAGCGACTAAAGGGACCCAGTACTTC.